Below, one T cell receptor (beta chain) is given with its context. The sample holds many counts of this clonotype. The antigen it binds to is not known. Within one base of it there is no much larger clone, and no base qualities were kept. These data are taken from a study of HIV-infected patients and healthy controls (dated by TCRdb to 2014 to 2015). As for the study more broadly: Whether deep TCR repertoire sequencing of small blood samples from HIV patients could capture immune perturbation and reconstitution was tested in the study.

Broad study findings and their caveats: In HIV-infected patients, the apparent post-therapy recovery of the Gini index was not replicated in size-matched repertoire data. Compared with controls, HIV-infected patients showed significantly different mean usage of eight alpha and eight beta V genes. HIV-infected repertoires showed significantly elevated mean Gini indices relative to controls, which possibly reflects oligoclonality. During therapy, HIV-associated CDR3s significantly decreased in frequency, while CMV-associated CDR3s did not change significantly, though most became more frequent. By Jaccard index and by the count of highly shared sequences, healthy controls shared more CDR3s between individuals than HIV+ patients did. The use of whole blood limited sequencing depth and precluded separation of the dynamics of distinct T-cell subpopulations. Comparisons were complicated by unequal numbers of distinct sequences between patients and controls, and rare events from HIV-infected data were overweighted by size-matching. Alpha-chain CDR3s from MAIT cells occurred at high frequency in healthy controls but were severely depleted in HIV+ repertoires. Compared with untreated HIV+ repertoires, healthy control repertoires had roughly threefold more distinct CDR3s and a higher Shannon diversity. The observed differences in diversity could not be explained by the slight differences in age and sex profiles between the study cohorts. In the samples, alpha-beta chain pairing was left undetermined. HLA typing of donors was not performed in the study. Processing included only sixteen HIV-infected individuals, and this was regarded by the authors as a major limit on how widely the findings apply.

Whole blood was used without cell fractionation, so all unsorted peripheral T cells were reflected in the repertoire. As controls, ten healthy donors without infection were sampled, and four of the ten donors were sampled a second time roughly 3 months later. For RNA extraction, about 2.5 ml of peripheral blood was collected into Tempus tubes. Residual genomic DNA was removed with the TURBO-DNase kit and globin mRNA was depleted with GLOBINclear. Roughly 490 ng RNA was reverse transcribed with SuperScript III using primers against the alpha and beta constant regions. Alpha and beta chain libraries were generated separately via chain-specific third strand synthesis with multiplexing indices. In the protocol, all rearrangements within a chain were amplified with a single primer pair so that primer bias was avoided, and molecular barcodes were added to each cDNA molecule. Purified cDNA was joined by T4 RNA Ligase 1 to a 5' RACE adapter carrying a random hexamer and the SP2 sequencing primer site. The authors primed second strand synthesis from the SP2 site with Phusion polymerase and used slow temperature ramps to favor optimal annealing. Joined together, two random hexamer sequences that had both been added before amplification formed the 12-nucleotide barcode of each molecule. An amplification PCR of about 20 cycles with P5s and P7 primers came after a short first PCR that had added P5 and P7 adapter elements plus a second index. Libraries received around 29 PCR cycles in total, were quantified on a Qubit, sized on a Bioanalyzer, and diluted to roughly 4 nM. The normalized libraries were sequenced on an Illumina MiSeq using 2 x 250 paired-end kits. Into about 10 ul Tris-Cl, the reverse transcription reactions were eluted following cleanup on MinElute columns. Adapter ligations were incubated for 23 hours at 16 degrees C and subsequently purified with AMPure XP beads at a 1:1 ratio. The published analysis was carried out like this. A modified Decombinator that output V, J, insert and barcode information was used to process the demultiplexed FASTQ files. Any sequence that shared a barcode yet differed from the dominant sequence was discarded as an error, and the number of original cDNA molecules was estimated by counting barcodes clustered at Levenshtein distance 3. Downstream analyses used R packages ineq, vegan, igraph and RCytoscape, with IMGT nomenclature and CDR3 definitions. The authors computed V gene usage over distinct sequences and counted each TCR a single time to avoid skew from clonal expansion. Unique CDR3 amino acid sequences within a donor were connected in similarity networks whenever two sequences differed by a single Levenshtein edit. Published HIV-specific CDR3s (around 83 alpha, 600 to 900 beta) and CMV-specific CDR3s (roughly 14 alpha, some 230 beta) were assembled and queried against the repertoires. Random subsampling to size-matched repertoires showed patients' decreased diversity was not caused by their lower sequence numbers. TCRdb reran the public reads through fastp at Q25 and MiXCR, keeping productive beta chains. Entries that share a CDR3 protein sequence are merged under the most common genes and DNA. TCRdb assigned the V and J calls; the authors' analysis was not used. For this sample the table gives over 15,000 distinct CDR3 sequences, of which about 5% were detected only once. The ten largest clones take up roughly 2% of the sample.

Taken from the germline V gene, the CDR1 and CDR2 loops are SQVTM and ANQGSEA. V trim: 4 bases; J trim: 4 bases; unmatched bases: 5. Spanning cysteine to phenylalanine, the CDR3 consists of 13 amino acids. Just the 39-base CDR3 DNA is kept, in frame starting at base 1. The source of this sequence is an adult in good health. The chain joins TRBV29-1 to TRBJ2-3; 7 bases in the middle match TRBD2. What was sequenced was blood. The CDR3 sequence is CSVGPAGSDTQYF. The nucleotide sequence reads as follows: TGCAGCGTTGGGCCAGCGGGGTCAGATACGCAGTATTTT.